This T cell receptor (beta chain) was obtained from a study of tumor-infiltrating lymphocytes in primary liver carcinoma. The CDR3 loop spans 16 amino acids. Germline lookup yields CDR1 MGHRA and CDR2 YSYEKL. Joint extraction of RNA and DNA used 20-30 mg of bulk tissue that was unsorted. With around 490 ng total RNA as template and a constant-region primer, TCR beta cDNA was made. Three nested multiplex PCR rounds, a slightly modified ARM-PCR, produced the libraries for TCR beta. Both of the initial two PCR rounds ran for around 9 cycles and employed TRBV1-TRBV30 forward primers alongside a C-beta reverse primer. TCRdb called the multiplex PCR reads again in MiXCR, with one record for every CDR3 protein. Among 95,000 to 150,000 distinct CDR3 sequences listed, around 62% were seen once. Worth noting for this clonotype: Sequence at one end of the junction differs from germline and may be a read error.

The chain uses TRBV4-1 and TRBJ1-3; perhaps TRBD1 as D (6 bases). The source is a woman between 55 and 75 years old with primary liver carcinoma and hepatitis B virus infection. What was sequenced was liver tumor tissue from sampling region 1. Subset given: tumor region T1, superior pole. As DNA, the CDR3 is TGCGCCAGCAGCCCCGTGGACAGCGGCTTTGGAAACACCATATACTTT. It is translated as CASSPVDSGFGNTIYF.